These 16 T cell receptor beta chains were sequenced from one sample in a study of CD8+CD57+ T cells in acquired aplastic anemia. Profiles of TCR beta VDJ and CDR3 were generated from a genomic DNA template. TCRdb itself ran the reads through MiXCR, one entry per CDR3 protein. The data show around 130,000 distinct CDR3 sequences, about 46% seen once. Sequencing was performed on sorted CD4+, CD8+, or CD8+CD57+ T cells (not recorded which) from PBMCs. All receptors come from a human donor in good health, serving as a control.

The genes are TRBV25-1 and TRBJ2-5; TRBD1 is a possible D gene (6 bases). Looked up from germline, CDR1 is MGHDK and CDR2 is SYGVNS. The CDR3 contains 14 residues. The V end lost 8 bases, the J end lost 2 bases, and 15 bases lay between the germline ends. For the CDR3, the DNA is TGTGCCAGCTCACCAGGGACACAGCAAGAGACCCAGTACTTC. This translates into CASSPGTQQETQYF.

This clonotype qualifies as medium-sized. This chain connects TRBV10-3 to TRBJ2-3; the D gene is possibly TRBD2 (5 bases). Trimming took 4 bases from V and 2 from J, leaving 7 bases between them. The germline V gene has CDR1 ENHRY and CDR2 SYGVKD. The CDR3 totals 13 residues. CDR3 coding DNA: TGTGCCATCAGTGCTAGCCCCACAGATACGCAGTATTTT. Translated: CAISASPTDTQYF.

This clonotype showed up many times. The V call is TRBV5-1, the J call TRBJ1-4; D remains ambiguous. Germline V lookup: CDR1 SGHRS, CDR2 YFSETQ. Trimming left V 0 bases short and J 3 bases short, with 6 bases between. This CDR3 spans 14 amino acids. CDR3: CASSLGGANEKLFF. The CDR3 DNA follows: TGCGCCAGCAGCTTGGGGGGTGCTAATGAAAAACTGTTTTTT.

The chain uses TRBV10-3 and TRBJ2-7, with 7 nucleotides matching TRBD1. Germline assignment: CDR1 ENHRY and CDR2 SYGVKD. This CDR3 has 13 residues. Germline trimming cut 6 bases from V and 3 bases from J; bases unmatched to any gene: 5. The CDR3 spells CAIRRTGDYEQYF. CDR3 sequence (DNA): TGTGCCATCAGGAGGACAGGCGACTACGAGCAGTACTTC.

In DNA, the CDR3 is TGTGCCAGCAGCCCTCGGACGGGAGAAAAACTGTTTTTT. Translating gives CASSPRTGEKLFF. The chain links TRBV7-8 to TRBJ1-4; D call uncertain. CDR1 and CDR2 from the germline V gene are SGHVS and FQNEAQ. The CDR3 is made up of 13 amino acids. Between the trimmed V and J ends, which lost 5 bases and 8 bases, there was a span of 12 bases.

This clonotype was counted only a few times. The chain links TRBV3-1 to TRBJ2-2; D may correspond to TRBD1 or TRBD2 (5 bases each). Germline loops: CDR1 LGHDT, CDR2 YNNKEL (reference sequence). Trimming took 0 bases from V and 3 from J, leaving 23 bases between them. This CDR3 comprises 20 residues. CDR3 amino acids: CASSQEAHLGVRRDTGELFF. The CDR3 nucleotides read TGTGCCAGCAGCCAAGAGGCCCATTTAGGGGTCAGGCGGGACACCGGGGAGCTGTTTTTT.

There are many counts of this clonotype. This rearrangement joins TRBV4-3 to TRBJ1-2; weak D call: TRBD1 (5 bases). The CDR3 contains 17 residues. The germline V gene encodes CDR1 LGHNA and CDR2 YSLEER. Trimming cost V 0 bases and J 0 bases, with 14 bases left between them. The chain's CDR3 is CASSQDLGALANYGYTF. CDR3 coding DNA: TGCGCCAGCAGCCAAGATCTTGGGGCCCTAGCTAACTATGGCTACACCTTC.

Remarks on this clonotype: A read error may produce the germline difference seen at one junction end. The chain employs TRBV12-3 or TRBV12-4 and TRBJ2-2; perhaps TRBD2 as D (6 bases). The CDR3 runs 17 residues. As DNA, the CDR3 is TGTGCCGGCAGCCCCGTAAAGGGGACTCTAATGTCCGGGGAGCTGTTTTTT. It encodes CAGSPVKGTLMSGELFF.

This clonotype came up a few times. This sequence joins TRBV9 and TRBJ2-1, with no clear D. V lost 2 bases and J 4 bases, leaving 7 bases between the germline ends. Germline CDR1 reads SGDLS; CDR2 reads YYNGEE. CDR3 size: 13 residues. The CDR3 DNA reads as TGTGCCAGCAGCGTTTCCGGGTACAATGAGCAGTTCTTC. This encodes CASSVSGYNEQFF. The variable domain in full, with the rest retrieved from reference TRBV9 and TRBJ2-1, is DSGVTQTPKHLITATGQRVTLRCSPRSGDLSVYWYQQSLDQGLQFLIQYYNGEERAKGNILERFSAQQFPDLHSELNLSSLELGDSALYFCASSVSGYNEQFFGPGTRLTVL.

The gene calls are TRBV15 and TRBJ1-6; D remains unclear. Trimming cost V 4 bases and J 10 bases, with 14 bases left between them. This CDR3 contains 14 residues. Germline V gene sequence: CDR1 LNHNV, CDR2 YYDKDF (reference sequence). Here the CDR3 reads CATSNPGRFSPLHF. The CDR3 nucleotides read TGTGCCACCAGCAATCCCGGGAGATTCTCACCCCTCCACTTT.

The chain recombines TRBV9 with TRBJ1-4, with a weak D call TRBD1 (6 bases). V lost 2 bases and J lost 5, with 13 bases in between. Germline CDR1 SGDLS, CDR2 YYNGEE. The CDR3 is 15 amino acids. The CDR3 region has the DNA TGTGCCAGCAGCGTTGGGGGCGCGTACAATGAAAAACTGTTTTTT. It codes for CASSVGGAYNEKLFF.

The chain recombines TRBV10-3 with TRBJ2-2, with no clear D. There are 13 residues in the CDR3. Trimming shortened V by 10 bases and J by 0 bases, and 9 bases separated the two germline ends. Germline assignment: CDR1 ENHRY and CDR2 SYGVKD. The CDR3 protein is CATRISNTGELFF. CDR3 nucleotides: TGTGCCACTAGAATCTCGAACACCGGGGAGCTGTTTTTT.

V and J are TRBV9 and TRBJ2-7; 7 nucleotides match TRBD2. Germline CDR1 reads SGDLS; CDR2 reads YYNGEE. V dropped 3 bases and J dropped 2; count of bases not matched to a gene: 5. The CDR3 is made up of 14 amino acids. CDR3: CASSAAGGTYEQYF. The CDR3 DNA follows: TGTGCCAGCAGCGCGGCCGGGGGGACCTACGAGCAGTACTTC.

The sample holds many counts of this clonotype. The chain combines TRBV25-1 with TRBJ2-1; 10 nucleotides match TRBD1. The germline V gene has CDR1 MGHDK and CDR2 SYGVNS. Trimming took 4 bases from V and 7 from J; bases not matched to a gene: 10. This CDR3 comprises 16 residues. The CDR3 region has the DNA TGTGCCAGCAGTGGGGGTCTCGGACAGGGGGGGAATGAGCAGTTCTTC. Translation: CASSGGLGQGGNEQFF.

The chain links TRBV7-6 to TRBJ1-1, with TRBD1 matching 12 bases. V was pared by 3 bases and J by 5 bases, with 13 bases of the junction left unmatched. CDR1 and CDR2 (germline): SGHVS, FNYEAQ. CDR3 length equals 18 residues. This CDR3 reads CASSFPSGTGGPQTEAFF. The CDR3 DNA is TGTGCCAGCAGCTTTCCATCCGGGACAGGGGGCCCTCAAACTGAAGCTTTCTTT.

This clonotype was seen just once. The chain recombines TRBV5-4 with TRBJ1-6; D not certain. Per the germline V gene, CDR1 is SGHNT and CDR2 is YYREEE (reference sequence). The CDR3 spans 18 residues. The V end lost 2 bases, the J end lost 7 bases, and 22 bases lay between the germline ends. CDR3 protein: CASSLRIAVGYPNSPLHF. The CDR3 DNA reads TGTGCCAGCAGCTTACGCATAGCCGTCGGCTACCCCAATTCACCCCTCCACTTT.